This T cell receptor beta chain was sequenced in a study of Graves' ophthalmopathy and Graves' hyperthyroidism. The V gene end was trimmed by 3 bases and the J gene end by 5 bases; junction bases not matched to a gene: 13. The CDR3 extends over 19 amino acids. Per the germline V gene, CDR1 is SGHNT and CDR2 is YYREEE (reference sequence). Physicians reached a diagnosis by relying on clinical symptoms, serum thyroxine, TRAb, thyroid ultrasound and orbital computed tomography. Amplification from RNA transcripts yielded the TCR beta CDR3 regions. Scientists carried out first-round RT-PCR using HTBI primers and then a second-round multiplex PCR. Each CDR3 protein gets one entry after TCRdb re-called the multiplex PCR reads with MiXCR. The data hold about 640,000 distinct CDR3 sequences, with more than 40% observed a single time.

The chain recombines TRBV5-4 with TRBJ2-5; 16 bases fit TRBD2. The specimen sequenced was peripheral blood. The source of this sequence is an adult man with Graves' ophthalmopathy. The CDR3 nucleotides read TGTGCCAGCAGCTCACCTGGGACTAGCGGGAGGGCGACACGTGAGACCCAGTACTTC. Protein: CASSSPGTSGRATRETQYF.